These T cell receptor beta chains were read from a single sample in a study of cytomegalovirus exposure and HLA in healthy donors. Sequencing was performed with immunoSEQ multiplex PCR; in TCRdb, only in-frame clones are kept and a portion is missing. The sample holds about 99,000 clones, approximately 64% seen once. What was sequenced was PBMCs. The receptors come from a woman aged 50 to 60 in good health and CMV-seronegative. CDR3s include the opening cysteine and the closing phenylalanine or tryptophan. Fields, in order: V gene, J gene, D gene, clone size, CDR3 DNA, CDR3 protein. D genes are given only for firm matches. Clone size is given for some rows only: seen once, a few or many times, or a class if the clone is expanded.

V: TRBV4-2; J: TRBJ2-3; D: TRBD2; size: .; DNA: TGTGCCAGCAGCCAAGGGACTAGCGGGGCAGATACGCAGTATTTT; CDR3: CASSQGTSGADTQYF
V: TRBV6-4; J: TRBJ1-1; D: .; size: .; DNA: TGTGCCAGCAGTGGCACATTAGGGACAAGGGCTTTCTTT; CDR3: CASSGTLGTRAFF
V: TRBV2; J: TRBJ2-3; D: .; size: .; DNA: TGTGCCAGCATAGCGGACCGCACAGATACGCAGTATTTT; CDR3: CASIADRTDTQYF
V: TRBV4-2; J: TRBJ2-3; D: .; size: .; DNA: TGTGCCAGCAGCCACCTCCAGGGGCTACCTAGCACAGATACGCAGTATTTT; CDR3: CASSHLQGLPSTDTQYF
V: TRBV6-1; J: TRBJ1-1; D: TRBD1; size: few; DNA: TGTGCCAGCAGTGAAACTACGGGACAGAAAGCTTTCTTT; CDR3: CASSETTGQKAFF
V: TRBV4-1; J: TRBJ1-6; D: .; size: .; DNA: TGCGCCAGCAGCCAAGAAAGGACATCTAGGGGTTCACCCCTCCACTTT; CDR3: CASSQERTSRGSPLHF
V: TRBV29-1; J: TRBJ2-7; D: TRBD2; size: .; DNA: TGCAGCGTTGAAAGTGCGACTAGCGGCTACGAGCAGTACTTC; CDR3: CSVESATSGYEQYF
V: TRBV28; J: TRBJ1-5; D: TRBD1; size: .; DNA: TGTGCCAGCAGTTTCGGACAGGGAGGGTTGCGCAATCAGCCCCAGCATTTT; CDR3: CASSFGQGGLRNQPQHF
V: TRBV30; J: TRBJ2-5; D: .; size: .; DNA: TGTGCCTGGAGTACGGAGGAGACCCAGTACTTC; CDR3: CAWSTEETQYF
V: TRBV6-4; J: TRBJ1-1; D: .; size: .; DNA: TGTGCCAGCAGTGGACAGTTGAACACTGAGGCTTTCTTT; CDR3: CASSGQLNTEAFF
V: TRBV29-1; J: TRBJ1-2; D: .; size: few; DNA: TGCAGCGTTCCTATTACAGGGTCCGGCTATGGCTACACCTTC; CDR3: CSVPITGSGYGYTF
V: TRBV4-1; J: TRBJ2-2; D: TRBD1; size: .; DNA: TGCGCCAGCAGCCAAGATCCAGGACAGGGTGTAGGGACCGGGGAGCTGTTTTTT; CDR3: CASSQDPGQGVGTGELFF
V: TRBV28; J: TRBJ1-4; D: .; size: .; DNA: TGTGCCAGCAGCCAACAATCGAGACTTCGGCTGTTTTTT; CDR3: CASSQQSRLRLFF
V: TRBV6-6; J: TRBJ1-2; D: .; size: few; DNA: TGTGCCAGCAGTCCTCGGACAGAAAATGGCTACACCTTC; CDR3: CASSPRTENGYTF
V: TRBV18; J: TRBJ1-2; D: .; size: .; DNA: TGTGCCAGCTCAGTTCGAGGGTTTGGGGGCTACACCTTC; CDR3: CASSVRGFGGYTF
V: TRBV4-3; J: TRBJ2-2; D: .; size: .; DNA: TGCGCCAGCAGTAGCCCACTAGACACCGGGGAGCTGTTTTTT; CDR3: CASSSPLDTGELFF
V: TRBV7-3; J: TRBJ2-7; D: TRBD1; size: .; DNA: TGTGCCAGCAGCTTCTCCGGGACAGGGGGCTACGAGCAGTACTTC; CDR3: CASSFSGTGGYEQYF
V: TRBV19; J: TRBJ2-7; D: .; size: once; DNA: TGTGCCAGTAGTGACCTCCCGGGACTGACGTCGGCCGAGCAGTACTTC; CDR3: CASSDLPGLTSAEQYF
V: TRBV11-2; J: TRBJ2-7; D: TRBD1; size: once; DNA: TGTGCCAGCAGCTCTCAGGGGGCAAACGAGCAGTACTTC; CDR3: CASSSQGANEQYF
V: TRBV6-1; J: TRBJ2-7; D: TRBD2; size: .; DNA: TGTGCCAGCAGTGAAGCGCCTAGCGGGGCCTACGAGCAGTACTTC; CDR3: CASSEAPSGAYEQYF
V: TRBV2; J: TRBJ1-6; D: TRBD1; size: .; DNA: TGTGCCAGCACCGAGACAGGGACGAGCTCCTATAATTCACCCCTCCACTTT; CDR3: CASTETGTSSYNSPLHF
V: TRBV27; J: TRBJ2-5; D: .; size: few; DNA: TGTGCCAGCAGTTTATCATCGTACCAAGAGACCCAGTACTTC; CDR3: CASSLSSYQETQYF
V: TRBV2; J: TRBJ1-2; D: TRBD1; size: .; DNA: TGTGCCAGCAGTGGACAGACAGGGCGAGGCTACACCTTC; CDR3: CASSGQTGRGYTF
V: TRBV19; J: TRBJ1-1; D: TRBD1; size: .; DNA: TGTGCCAGTAGTACGACTGGACAGGGGAGTACGGGGGCTTTCTTT; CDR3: CASSTTGQGSTGAFF
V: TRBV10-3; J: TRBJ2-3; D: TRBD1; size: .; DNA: TGTGCCAACAAGCCGGGACAGGGAGTAGATACGCAGTATTTT; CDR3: CANKPGQGVDTQYF
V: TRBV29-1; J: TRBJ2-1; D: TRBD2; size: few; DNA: TGCAGCGTTGGTGGGGGGGGCGGGAGGGATGAGCAGTTCTTC; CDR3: CSVGGGGGRDEQFF
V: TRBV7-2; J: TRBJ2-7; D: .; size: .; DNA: TGTGCCAGCAGCTTATACGGACATGGCCTCTCCTACGAGCAGTACTTC; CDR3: CASSLYGHGLSYEQYF
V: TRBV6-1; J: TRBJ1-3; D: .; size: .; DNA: TGTGCCAGCAGGGCTCCAGGGTCCGGAAACACCATATATTTT; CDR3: CASRAPGSGNTIYF
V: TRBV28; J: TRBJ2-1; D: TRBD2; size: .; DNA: TGTGCCAGCAGCCTTCCGGGACTAGCGGGAGTTGAGCAGTTCTTC; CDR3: CASSLPGLAGVEQFF
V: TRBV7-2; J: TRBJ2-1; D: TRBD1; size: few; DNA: TGTGCCAGCAGCTTAGAAGGACAGGGTTGGAATGAGCAGTTCTTC; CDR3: CASSLEGQGWNEQFF
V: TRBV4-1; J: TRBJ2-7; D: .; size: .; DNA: TGCGCCAGCAGCCAAGATCCTAGCCTTAGCTCCTACGAGCAGTACTTC; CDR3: CASSQDPSLSSYEQYF
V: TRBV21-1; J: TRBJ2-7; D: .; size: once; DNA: TGTGCTGCGCTGACCATTTGGACAGGGGGCTTATACGAGCAGTACTTC; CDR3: CAALTIWTGGLYEQYF
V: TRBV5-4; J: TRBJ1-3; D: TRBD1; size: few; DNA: TGTGCCAGCAGCACCAGACAGGGGGCGCTTGGAAACACCATATATTTT; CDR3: CASSTRQGALGNTIYF
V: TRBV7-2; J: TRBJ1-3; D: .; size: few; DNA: TGTGCCAGCAGCTTCGGACAGCGAGGAAACACCATATATTTT; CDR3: CASSFGQRGNTIYF
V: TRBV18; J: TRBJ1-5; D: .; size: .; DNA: TGTGCCAGCTCACCAGGACAGTATAGCAATCAGCCCCAGCATTTT; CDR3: CASSPGQYSNQPQHF